The entry below describes one T cell receptor beta chain. Its target is not known. CDR1 is SGDLS and CDR2 is YYNGEE in the germline V gene. J lost 0 bases, V lost 5 bases, and 9 bases had no gene match. The CDR3 is made up of 18 amino acids. Naive CD8 cells comprised CD45RO-negative, CCR7-positively selected cells, excluding terminally differentiated effector memory CD45RA+ cells. These data originate in a study of shared clonotypes between healthy human individuals. Study-wide results and limits: The study generally estimated greater richness for naive than memory subsets.

Sequenced by immunoSEQ multiplex PCR; TCRdb stores in-frame clones only, minus some. The table lists about 2,200,000 clones, about 93% of them singletons. Input material: naive CD8+ T cells from PBMCs. The rearrangement joins TRBV9 to TRBJ2-3; 13 bases line up with TRBD2. The receptor's source is a man aged 18 to 30 in good health. Some clones in this sample may be carry-over from other donors' samples. CDR3 sequence reads: CASSHRTSGSESTDTQYF. CDR3 in DNA: TGTGCCAGCAGTCACAGGACTAGCGGGAGTGAGAGCACAGATACGCAGTATTTT.